These 8 T cell receptor beta chains came from one sample sequenced in a study of vaccination and CD4 T cells after COVID-19. At the Johns Hopkins FTIC core, DNA taken from cultured CD4+ T cells was sequenced by way of the Oncomine TCR Beta short-read assay. Via MiXCR, TCRdb re-called the PCR reads, giving one row per CDR3 protein. The data hold approximately 12,000 distinct CDR3 sequences, with approximately 50% observed a single time. Their cognate antigens are unknown. The treatment denotes: roughly 11-day PBMC culture with coronavirus spike peptide pools or control peptides (ViraFEST assay). The sample was CD4+ T cells from blood, cultured in vitro. Receptors originate from a human donor who had recovered from COVID-19.

The chain couples TRBV24-1 to TRBJ2-7, with 8 positions matching TRBD2. The CDR3 runs 14 residues. Germline lookup yields CDR1 KGHDR and CDR2 SFDVKD. V dropped 9 bases and J dropped 2; count of bases not matched to a gene: 8. The CDR3 sequence is CATAKREHPYEQYF. DNA for the CDR3: TGTGCCACCGCTAAGCGGGAGCACCCCTACGAGCAGTACTTC.

There are a few counts of this clonotype. The V call is TRBV28, the J call TRBJ1-3, with D hard to call. Germline V gene sequence: CDR1 MDHEN, CDR2 SYDVKM. Trimming cost V 3 bases and J 0 bases, with 6 bases left between them. The CDR3 extends over 14 amino acids. CDR3 nucleotide sequence: TGTGCCAGCAGTTTTGACGGCTCTGGAAACACCATATATTTT. Translating gives CASSFDGSGNTIYF.

The rearrangement uses TRBV20-1 and TRBJ2-3, with 11 bases lining up with TRBD1. The V segment lost 8 bases and the J segment 6 bases; nucleotides outside the gene matches: 19. There are 17 residues in the CDR3. Germline V gene lookup returns CDR1 DFQATT and CDR2 SNEGSKA (reference sequence). The CDR3 loop is CSPKGLGQGVIMDTQYF. Written as DNA, the CDR3 is TGCAGTCCTAAGGGGCTGGGACAGGGGGTTATCATGGATACGCAGTATTTT.

This clonotype was seen more than once but under ten times. The chain combines TRBV2 with TRBJ2-1; 8 bases are a match to TRBD2. The junction had 5 bases not matched to a gene; V was cut back by 3 bases and J by 4 bases. The germline gives CDR1 SNHLY, CDR2 FYNNEI. The CDR3 runs to 15 residues. CDR3: CASSDTAGGYNEQFF. As DNA, the CDR3 is TGTGCCAGCAGTGATACGGCGGGAGGTTACAATGAGCAGTTCTTC.

This chain links TRBV5-6 with TRBJ2-3; 11 bases agree with TRBD2. The CDR3 runs 16 residues. V lost 4 bases, J lost 1 base, and 5 bases stayed unmatched. CDR1 is SGHDT, CDR2 YYEEEE, per germline. The chain's CDR3 is CASSIAGGSGTDTQYF. CDR3 nucleotide sequence: TGTGCCAGCAGCATAGCGGGAGGGTCTGGCACAGATACGCAGTATTTT.

The rearrangement links TRBV6-2 or TRBV6-3 to TRBJ2-7, with D possibly being TRBD1 or TRBD2 (5 bases each). The CDR3 is 17 amino acids. V lost 2 bases and J lost 3, with 20 bases in between. Germline CDR1 MNHEY, CDR2 SVGEGT. CDR3 sequence reads: CASSYAPRGGYFYEQYF. In nucleotides, the CDR3 is TGTGCCAGCAGTTACGCCCCTCGGGGCGGGTACTTCTACGAGCAGTACTTC.

This chain joins TRBV29-1 and TRBJ1-6; 7 bases line up with TRBD1. The CDR3 extends over 16 amino acids. Germline lookup yields CDR1 SQVTM and CDR2 ANQGSEA. The V segment lost 6 bases and the J segment 5 bases; nucleotides outside the gene matches: 13. CDR3 amino acids: CSVLVGGTDNNSPLHF. The CDR3 DNA reads TGCAGCGTCTTGGTAGGCGGGACAGATAATAATTCACCCCTCCACTTT. The full variable domain, rest sourced from reference TRBV29-1 and TRBJ1-6, is SAVISQKPSRDICQRGTSLTIQCQVDSQVTMMFWYRQQPGQSLTLIATANQGSEATYESGFVIDKFPISRPNLTFSTLTVSNMSPEDSSIYLCSVLVGGTDNNSPLHFGNGTRLTVT.

This clonotype was picked up one time. The rearrangement links TRBV12-3 or TRBV12-4 to TRBJ2-2; 10 nucleotides align to TRBD2. J gave up 7 bases and V 5 bases, and 10 bases lay outside the gene matches. The CDR3 is made up of 16 amino acids. CDR3 loop: CASSKVAGGKGGELFF. The CDR3, as DNA: TGTGCCAGCAGTAAAGTAGCGGGAGGAAAGGGCGGGGAGCTGTTTTTT.